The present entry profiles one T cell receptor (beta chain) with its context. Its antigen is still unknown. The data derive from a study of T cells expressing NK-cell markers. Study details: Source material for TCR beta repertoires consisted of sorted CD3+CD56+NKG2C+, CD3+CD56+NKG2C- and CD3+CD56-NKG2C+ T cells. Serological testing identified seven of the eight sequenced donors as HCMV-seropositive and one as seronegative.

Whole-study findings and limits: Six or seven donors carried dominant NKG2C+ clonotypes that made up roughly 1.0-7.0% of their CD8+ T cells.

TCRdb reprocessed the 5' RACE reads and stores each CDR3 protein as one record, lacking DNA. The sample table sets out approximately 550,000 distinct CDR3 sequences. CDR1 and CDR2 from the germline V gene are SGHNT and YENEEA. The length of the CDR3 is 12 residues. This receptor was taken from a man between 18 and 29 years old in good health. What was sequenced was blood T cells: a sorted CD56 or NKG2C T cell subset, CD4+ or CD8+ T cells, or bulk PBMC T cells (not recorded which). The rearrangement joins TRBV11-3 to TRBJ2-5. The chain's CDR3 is CASSYGWETQYF. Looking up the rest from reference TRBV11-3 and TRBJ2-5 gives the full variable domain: EAGVVQSPRYKIIEKKQPVAFWCNPISGHNTLYWYLQNLGQGPELLIRYENEEAVDDSQLPKDRFSAERLKGVDSTLKIQPAELGDSAVYLCASSYGWETQYFGPGTRLLVL.